The T cell receptor beta chain under discussion was sequenced for a study of monozygotic twins with inflammatory bowel disease. The study's findings and limits: IBD patients carried less diverse TCRbeta repertoires (inverse Simpson) than healthy co-twins.

A word on this clonotype: Antigen specificity is unknown.

The CDR3 is 14 amino acids. Every sample had its cDNA made across eight separate reactions. After re-calling the 5' RACE reads, TCRdb lists one entry per CDR3 protein, DNA absent. Here the sample table reports about 450,000 distinct CDR3 sequences. The origin of this receptor is a human donor with ulcerative colitis or Crohn's disease, or a healthy co-twin of an affected twin (not recorded which). The specimen was blood. This chain joins TRBV12-3 or TRBV12-4 and TRBJ2-3; TCRdb's D call, TRBD2, is unchecked because there is no DNA. CDR3 protein: CASSPGGGTDTQYF.